This entry features one T cell receptor (beta chain) sequence. The data are from a study of OX40 agonist ivuxolimab in advanced cancers. Here immunoSEQ multiplex PCR was the method, and the copy in TCRdb shows in-frame clones only, minus some. Here the sample spans about 14,000 clones, about 90% being singletons. V was trimmed by 0 bases and J by 2 bases, leaving 14 bases between them. Germline loops: CDR1 MNHEY, CDR2 SMNVEV (reference sequence). The CDR3 runs 16 residues. The receptor was derived from an adult with an advanced solid tumor such as melanoma, head and neck, liver or kidney cancer. Sequenced material: CD4+ or CD8+ T cells sorted from blood, taken in a trial of the OX40 agonist ivuxolimab. The chain couples TRBV27 to TRBJ2-7, with D perhaps assigned TRBD1 or TRBD2 (6 bases each). CDR3: CASSLSRGEYPYEQYF. The CDR3 DNA sequence: TGTGCCAGCAGTTTATCTAGGGGGGAGTATCCCTACGAGCAGTACTTC.